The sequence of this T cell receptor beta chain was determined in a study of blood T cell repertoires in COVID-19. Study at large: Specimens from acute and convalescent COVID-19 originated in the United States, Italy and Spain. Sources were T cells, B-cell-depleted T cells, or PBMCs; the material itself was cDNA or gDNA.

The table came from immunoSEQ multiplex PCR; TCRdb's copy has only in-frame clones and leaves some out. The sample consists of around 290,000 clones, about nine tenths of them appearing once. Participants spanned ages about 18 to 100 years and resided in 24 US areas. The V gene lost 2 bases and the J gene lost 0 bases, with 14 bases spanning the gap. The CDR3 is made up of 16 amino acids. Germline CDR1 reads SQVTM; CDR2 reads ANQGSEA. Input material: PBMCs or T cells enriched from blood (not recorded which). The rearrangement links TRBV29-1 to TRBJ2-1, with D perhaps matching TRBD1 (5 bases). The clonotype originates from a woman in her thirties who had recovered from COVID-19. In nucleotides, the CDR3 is TGCAGCGTTGAACCTACCGACAGAAGCTCCTACAATGAGCAGTTCTTC. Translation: CSVEPTDRSSYNEQFF.